This is a list of T cell receptor beta chains from one sample in a study of T cells after yellow fever vaccination. TCRdb re-called the 5' RACE reads with MiXCR, one entry per CDR3 protein. The data show a few hundred thousand distinct CDR3 sequences, about 3.7% seen once. The sequencing used PBMCs, collected 15 days after the yellow fever booster vaccination. The receptor source for this set is a man younger than 35 who received the YFV17D yellow fever vaccine. Both conserved end residues are part of each CDR3. A D gene is named only where the DNA matches it firmly. Clone size is given for some rows only: seen once, a few or many times, or a class if the clone is expanded.

abundance,j_gene,v_gene,d_gene,CDR3nt,CDR3aa
many,TRBJ1-2,TRBV7-9,.,TGTGCCAGCAGCTCCACGTTCCCCCAGAGGAACTATGGCTACACCTTC,CASSSTFPQRNYGYTF
many,TRBJ1-2,TRBV20-1,.,TGCAGTGCGCCCCTCAGCGGGGCAGGCTACACCTTC,CSAPLSGAGYTF
many,TRBJ2-3,TRBV4-2,.,TGTGCCAGCAGCCTTGGCGGCCGTAGCACAGATACGCAGTATTTT,CASSLGGRSTDTQYF
many,TRBJ1-4,TRBV9,.,TGTGCCAGCAGCCCACGGGAGGGAGACGGTGAAAAACTGTTTTTT,CASSPREGDGEKLFF
many,TRBJ1-5,TRBV27,TRBD1,TGTGCCAGCAGTTCTAACAGGGGGGTTAATCAGCCCCAGCATTTT,CASSSNRGVNQPQHF
many,TRBJ2-1,TRBV5-1,TRBD2,TGCGCCAGCAGCAGAGGGACTAGCCCCCGCTTTTACAATGAGCAGTTCTTC,CASSRGTSPRFYNEQFF
.,TRBJ2-1,TRBV9,.,TGTGCCAGCAGCGCCCGGACTTCCTACAATGAGCAGTTCTTC,CASSARTSYNEQFF
many,TRBJ2-5,TRBV7-2,.,TGTGCCAGCAGCTTCGGATCCAGAGAGACCCAGTACTTC,CASSFGSRETQYF
many,TRBJ1-6,TRBV2,.,TGTGCCAGCAGACTTCGAGGGGGTAATTCACCCCTCCACTTT,CASRLRGGNSPLHF
many,TRBJ1-5,TRBV4-1,TRBD1,TGCGCCAGCAGCCAGGGCAGGGGGTCGGATCAGCCCCAGCATTTT,CASSQGRGSDQPQHF
many,TRBJ2-5,TRBV20-1,.,TGCAGTGCTTATCTGAGGGGCCCTGCATCCACCCAGTACTTC,CSAYLRGPASTQYF
.,TRBJ2-3,TRBV12-3/TRBV12-4,.,TGTGCCAGCTGTCTGGGGGGGGCGGGAGATACGCAGTATTTT,CASCLGGAGDTQYF
many,TRBJ2-6,TRBV4-1,.,TGCGCCAGCAGCCTTTTATCCAGACCCGGGGCCAACGTCCTGACTTTC,CASSLLSRPGANVLTF
many,TRBJ1-2,TRBV28,.,TGTGCCAGCACCTCCCCGGGGAGTTCCTATGGCTACACCTTC,CASTSPGSSYGYTF
many,TRBJ2-2,TRBV14,TRBD1,TGTGCCAGCAGCCCGACAGGGACCACCGGGGAGCTGTTTTTT,CASSPTGTTGELFF
many,TRBJ2-7,TRBV15,.,TGTGCCACCAGCCCCACGCCAGGGGCGGGTTATGACGAGCAGTACTTC,CATSPTPGAGYDEQYF
many,TRBJ2-2,TRBV7-2,.,TGTGCCAGCAGCCAATGGGGTACCGGGGAGCTGTTTTTT,CASSQWGTGELFF
many,TRBJ2-2,TRBV5-4,.,TGTGCCAGCAGGCCTACAGGGAGCCGGACCGGGGAGCTGTTTTTT,CASRPTGSRTGELFF
many,TRBJ2-7,TRBV5-4,TRBD1,TGTGCCAGCAGCACGGACAGGGGGCGCGAGCAGTACTTC,CASSTDRGREQYF
many,TRBJ2-3,TRBV11-2,TRBD2,TGTGCCAGCAGCTTAGTAGTCGGGGGGGCCACAGATACGCAGTATTTT,CASSLVVGGATDTQYF
many,TRBJ2-1,TRBV12-3/TRBV12-4,TRBD2,TGTGCCAGCAGTTTAGGGCTAGCGGGGGGTTTGGATGAGCAGTTCTTC,CASSLGLAGGLDEQFF
many,TRBJ1-2,TRBV12-3/TRBV12-4,.,TGTGCCAGCAGTTTTCAAGGGAACTATGGCTACACCTTC,CASSFQGNYGYTF
many,TRBJ2-7,TRBV5-1,.,TGCGCCAGTAGTAGCGTGAGCTCCTACGAGCAGTACTTC,CASSSVSSYEQYF
many,TRBJ1-4,TRBV10-3,.,TGTGCCATCAGTGAGAGGAACGAACGTGAAAAACTGTTTTTT,CAISERNEREKLFF
many,TRBJ2-3,TRBV5-1,TRBD2,TGCGCCAGCAGCCCGGGACTAGCAGATACGCAGTATTTT,CASSPGLADTQYF
few,TRBJ2-7,TRBV12-3/TRBV12-4,TRBD1,TGTGCCAGCAGACCTGGACAGGGTGGCGAGCAGTACTTC,CASRPGQGGEQYF
many,TRBJ2-7,TRBV3-1,.,TGTGCCAGCAGCCCCACGGGATCCTACGAGCAGTACTTC,CASSPTGSYEQYF
many,TRBJ1-2,TRBV27,TRBD1,TGTGCCAGCAGTTTATATCAGGGGGCAGAATACACCTTC,CASSLYQGAEYTF
many,TRBJ1-2,TRBV7-9,.,TGTGCCAGCAGCCCTGGAGGAGGCATCGGATATGGCTACACCTTC,CASSPGGGIGYGYTF
many,TRBJ2-4,TRBV7-9,.,TGTGCCAGCAGCCCTGACGGCAAAAACATTCAGTACTTC,CASSPDGKNIQYF
many,TRBJ2-2,TRBV2,.,TGTGCCAGCAGTGAAACGTATATCCAAGCCGGGGAGCTGTTTTTT,CASSETYIQAGELFF
many,TRBJ2-3,TRBV5-1,.,TGCGCCAGCAGCAGCGAGGGCGCAGATACGCAGTATTTT,CASSSEGADTQYF
many,TRBJ1-1,TRBV20-1,.,TGCAGTGCGAGGGCCCCGTCGGCAGGAGGGACTGAAGCTTTCTTT,CSARAPSAGGTEAFF
many,TRBJ2-5,TRBV4-1,TRBD1,TGCGCCAGCAGCCGCGGGACAGGAAAGTACTTC,CASSRGTGKYF
many,TRBJ2-2,TRBV6-2/TRBV6-3,TRBD1,TGTGCCAGCAGAACCTTACGGAGACAGGGGGCGTACACCGGGGAGCTGTTTTTT,CASRTLRRQGAYTGELFF
many,TRBJ2-7,TRBV21-1,.,TGTGCCAGCAGCATTGGGACAGGGAAGAGGTACTACGAGCAGTACTTC,CASSIGTGKRYYEQYF
many,TRBJ2-7,TRBV28,TRBD2,TGTGCCAGCAGAGGCGAGACTAGCGGGTCCTACGAGCAGTACTTC,CASRGETSGSYEQYF
many,TRBJ2-1,TRBV20-1,.,TGCAGTGCTCACGCTAGCGCAGGCTCCTACAATGAGCAGTTCTTC,CSAHASAGSYNEQFF
few,TRBJ1-5,TRBV30,TRBD1,TGTGCCTTCACAGGGGGTAGCAATCAGCCCCAGCATTTT,CAFTGGSNQPQHF
many,TRBJ1-2,TRBV5-1,TRBD1,TGCGCCAGCAGCTTTTCACAGGGGGCAAGTGGCTACACCTTC,CASSFSQGASGYTF
many,TRBJ2-7,TRBV12-3/TRBV12-4,TRBD1,TGTGCCAGCACGAGTACAGGGGGCCTTCTCGACGAGCAGTACTTC,CASTSTGGLLDEQYF
many,TRBJ1-4,TRBV4-1,.,TGCGCCAGCAGCCAAGATATCGGGGATGAAAAACTGTTTTTT,CASSQDIGDEKLFF
many,TRBJ2-6,TRBV5-1,.,TGCGCCAGCAGCGCCCTTTCTGGGGCCAACGTCCTGACTTTC,CASSALSGANVLTF
many,TRBJ1-6,TRBV4-3,.,TGCGCCAGCAGGGACAGTTTTAATTCACCCCTCCACTTT,CASRDSFNSPLHF
many,TRBJ1-4,TRBV28,.,TGTGCCAGCAGTTCCGGAAGGCAGGGCGTATTGGTAAAACTGTTTTTT,CASSSGRQGVLVKLFF
many,TRBJ1-6,TRBV15,TRBD1,TGTGCCACCAGCAGAGGATCCGGGACAGGGGCGCCACCCCTCCACTTT,CATSRGSGTGAPPLHF
many,TRBJ2-3,TRBV7-9,.,TGTGCCAGCAGCCCCCAGGGCCCCACAGATACGCAGTATTTT,CASSPQGPTDTQYF
many,TRBJ2-5,TRBV20-1,.,TGCAGTGCTAGTCAAGAGACCCAGTACTTC,CSASQETQYF
many,TRBJ2-7,TRBV12-3/TRBV12-4,.,TGTGCCAGCAGTTTAAAGTCTATTGAGTACTTC,CASSLKSIEYF
many,TRBJ2-3,TRBV5-6,.,TGTGCCAGCAGCCTAACAGGGAGGGGGTCGGATACGCAGTATTTT,CASSLTGRGSDTQYF
many,TRBJ2-1,TRBV7-6,.,TGTGCCAGCAGCTCATATTCCAATGAGCAGTTCTTC,CASSSYSNEQFF
many,TRBJ2-2,TRBV27,TRBD1,TGTGCCAGCAGTCGGGACAGGGCCGGCGGGGAGCTGTTTTTT,CASSRDRAGGELFF
.,TRBJ1-5,TRBV19,.,TGTGCCAGTAGTATCAGAAACGTCGGGGTGATCAATCAGCCCCAGCATTTT,CASSIRNVGVINQPQHF
many,TRBJ1-6,TRBV5-1,TRBD1,TGCGCCAGCAGCTTGGCCCTAGGACAGGGTTCGGCCTATAATTCACCCCTCCACTTT,CASSLALGQGSAYNSPLHF
many,TRBJ2-5,TRBV5-1,.,TGCGCCAGCAGCTGGGGGGACAGCGGGACCCAGTACTTC,CASSWGDSGTQYF
many,TRBJ2-1,TRBV5-1,TRBD2,TGCGCCAGCAACGACGGGACTAGCGGATACAATGAGCAGTTCTTC,CASNDGTSGYNEQFF
many,TRBJ1-4,TRBV25-1,.,TGTGCCAGCAAGGGCAGCTGGAATGAAAAACTGTTTTTT,CASKGSWNEKLFF